This TCR beta chain was sequenced during a study of T cell responses to AZD1222 COVID-19 vaccine. Across the whole study: Both about-4-week and about-12-week second-dose recipients were combined. General study points: Spike was spanned by vaccine-associated CD4 TCRs, which were dominant at 160-218 and 743-854. Among those given AZD1222, only six were seropositive at baseline.

On this clone: The antigen is unknown.

Profiling relied on immunoSEQ multiplex PCR, and the TCRdb table lists in-frame clones only, not all of them. The sample consists of roughly 100,000 clones, approximately 90% of them appearing once. CDR1 and CDR2 (germline): SGHRS, YFSETQ. V dropped 3 bases and J dropped 0; count of bases not matched to a gene: 6. The CDR3 is made up of 16 amino acids. The sequence was collected from an adult in good health. This specimen consisted of peripheral blood, obtained on day 0 of AZD1222 vaccination. The chain recombines TRBV5-1 with TRBJ2-1; 7 bases fit TRBD2. The CDR3 DNA follows: TGCGCCAGCAGCTCCAGCGGGGTAAGCTCCTACAATGAGCAGTTCTTC. Amino acid sequence: CASSSSGVSSYNEQFF. Using reference TRBV5-1 and TRBJ2-1 for the parts outside the CDR3, the full variable domain is KAGVTQTPRYLIKTRGQQVTLSCSPISGHRSVSWYQQTPGQGLQFLFEYFSETQRNKGNFPGRFSGRQFSNSRSEMNVSTLELGDSALYLCASSSSGVSSYNEQFFGPGTRLTVL.